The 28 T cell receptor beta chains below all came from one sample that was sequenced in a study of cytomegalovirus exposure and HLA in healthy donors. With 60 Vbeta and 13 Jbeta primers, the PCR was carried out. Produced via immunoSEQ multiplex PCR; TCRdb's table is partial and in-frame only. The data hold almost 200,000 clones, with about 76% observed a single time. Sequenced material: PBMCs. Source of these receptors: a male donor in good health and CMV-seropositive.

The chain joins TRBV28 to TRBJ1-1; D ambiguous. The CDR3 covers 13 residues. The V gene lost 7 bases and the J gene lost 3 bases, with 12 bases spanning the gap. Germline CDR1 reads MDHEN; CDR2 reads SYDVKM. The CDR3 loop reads CASTSGWDTEAFF. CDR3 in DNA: TGTGCCAGCACCTCAGGCTGGGACACTGAAGCTTTCTTT. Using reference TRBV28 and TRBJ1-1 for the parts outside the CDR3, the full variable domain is DVKVTQSSRYLVKRTGEKVFLECVQDMDHENMFWYRQDPGLGLRLIYFSYDVKMKEKGDIPEGYSVSREKKERFSLILESASTNQTSMYLCASTSGWDTEAFFGQGTRLTVV.

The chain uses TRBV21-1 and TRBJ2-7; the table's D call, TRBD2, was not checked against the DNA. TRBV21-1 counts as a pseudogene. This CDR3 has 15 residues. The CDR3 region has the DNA TGTGCCAGCAGCACGCGGGAAATCGGGACCTACGAGCAGTACTTC. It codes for CASSTREIGTYEQYF.

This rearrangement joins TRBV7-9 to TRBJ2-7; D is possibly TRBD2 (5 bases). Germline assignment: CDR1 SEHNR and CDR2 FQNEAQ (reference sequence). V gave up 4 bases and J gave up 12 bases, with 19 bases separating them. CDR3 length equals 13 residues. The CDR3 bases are TGTGCCAGCAGCTCCCGGGGTGCTACCCATCTGTACTTC. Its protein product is CASSSRGATHLYF.

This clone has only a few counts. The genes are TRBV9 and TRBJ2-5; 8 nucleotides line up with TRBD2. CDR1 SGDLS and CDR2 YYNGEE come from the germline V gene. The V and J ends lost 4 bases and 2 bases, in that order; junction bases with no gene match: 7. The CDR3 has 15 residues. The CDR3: CASSSRSGVQETQYF. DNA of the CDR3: TGTGCCAGCAGCTCACGTAGCGGGGTTCAAGAGACCCAGTACTTC.

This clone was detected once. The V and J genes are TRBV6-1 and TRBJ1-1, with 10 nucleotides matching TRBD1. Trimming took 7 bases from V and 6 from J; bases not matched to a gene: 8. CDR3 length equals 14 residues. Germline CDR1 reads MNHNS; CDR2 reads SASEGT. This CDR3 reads CASNRQGARSEAFF. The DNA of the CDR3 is TGTGCCAGCAATAGACAGGGGGCAAGGTCTGAAGCTTTCTTT.

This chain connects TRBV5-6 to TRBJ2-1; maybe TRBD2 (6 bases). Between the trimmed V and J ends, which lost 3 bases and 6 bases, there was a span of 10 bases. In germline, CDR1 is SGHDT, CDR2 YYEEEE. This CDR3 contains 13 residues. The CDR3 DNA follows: TGTGCCAGCAGCTGGTCGGGGGTCAATGAGCAGTTCTTC. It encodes CASSWSGVNEQFF.

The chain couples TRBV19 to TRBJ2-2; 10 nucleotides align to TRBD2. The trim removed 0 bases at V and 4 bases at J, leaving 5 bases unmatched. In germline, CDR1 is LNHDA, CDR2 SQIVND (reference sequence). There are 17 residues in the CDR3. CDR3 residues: CASSIDPAGGGTGELFF. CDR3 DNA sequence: TGTGCCAGTAGTATAGACCCAGCGGGAGGGGGCACCGGGGAGCTGTTTTTT.

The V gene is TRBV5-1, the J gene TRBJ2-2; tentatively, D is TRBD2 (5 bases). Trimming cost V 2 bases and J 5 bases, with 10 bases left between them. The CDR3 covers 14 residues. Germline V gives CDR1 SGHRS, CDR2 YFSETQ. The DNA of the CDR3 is TGCGCCAGCAGCTTAACACGGACTACCGGGGAGCTGTTTTTT. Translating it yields CASSLTRTTGELFF.

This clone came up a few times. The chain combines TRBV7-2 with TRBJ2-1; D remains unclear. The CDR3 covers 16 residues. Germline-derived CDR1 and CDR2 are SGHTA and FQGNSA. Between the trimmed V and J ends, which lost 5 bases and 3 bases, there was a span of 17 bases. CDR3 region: CASSRSRSPLYNEQFF. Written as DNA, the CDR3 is TGTGCCAGCAGCCGGTCTAGATCCCCTCTCTACAATGAGCAGTTCTTC.

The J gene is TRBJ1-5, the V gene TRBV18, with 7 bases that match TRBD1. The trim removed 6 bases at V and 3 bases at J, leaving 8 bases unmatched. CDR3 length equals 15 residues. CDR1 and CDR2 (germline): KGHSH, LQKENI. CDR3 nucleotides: TGTGCCAGCTCGTCACAGGGGCGAGACAATCAGCCCCAGCATTTT. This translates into CASSSQGRDNQPQHF. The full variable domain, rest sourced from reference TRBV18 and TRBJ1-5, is NAGVMQNPRHLVRRRGQEARLRCSPMKGHSHVYWYRQLPEEGLKFMVYLQKENIIDESGMPKERFSAEFPKEGPSILRIQQVVRGDSAAYFCASSSQGRDNQPQHFGDGTRLSIL.

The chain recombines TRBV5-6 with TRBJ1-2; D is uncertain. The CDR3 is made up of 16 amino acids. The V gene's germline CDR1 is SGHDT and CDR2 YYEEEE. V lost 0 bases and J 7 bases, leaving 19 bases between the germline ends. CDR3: CASSLAGEGNYRGYTF. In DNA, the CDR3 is TGTGCCAGCAGCTTGGCCGGGGAAGGGAACTATCGTGGCTACACCTTC.

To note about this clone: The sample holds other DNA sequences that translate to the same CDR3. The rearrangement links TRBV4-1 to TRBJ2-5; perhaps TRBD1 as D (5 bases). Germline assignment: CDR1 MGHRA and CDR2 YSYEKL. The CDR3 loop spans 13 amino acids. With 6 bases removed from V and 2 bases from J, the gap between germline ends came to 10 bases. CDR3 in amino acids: CASSIRQQETQYF. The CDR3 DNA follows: TGCGCCAGCAGTATCCGACAGCAAGAGACCCAGTACTTC.

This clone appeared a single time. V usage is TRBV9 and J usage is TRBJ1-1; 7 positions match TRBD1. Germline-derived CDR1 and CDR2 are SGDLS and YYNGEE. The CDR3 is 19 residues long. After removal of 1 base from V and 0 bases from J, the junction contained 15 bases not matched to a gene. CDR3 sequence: CASSVPLTGQHLLNTEAFF. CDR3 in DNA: TGTGCCAGCAGCGTACCTTTAACGGGACAGCACCTCTTGAACACTGAAGCTTTCTTT.

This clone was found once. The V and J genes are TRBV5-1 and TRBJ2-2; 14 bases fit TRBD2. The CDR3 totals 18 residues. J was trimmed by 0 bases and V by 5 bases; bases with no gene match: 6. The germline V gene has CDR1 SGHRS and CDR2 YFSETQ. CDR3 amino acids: CASSGGLAGGPNTGELFF. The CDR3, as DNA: TGCGCCAGCAGTGGAGGACTAGCGGGAGGACCGAACACCGGGGAGCTGTTTTTT.

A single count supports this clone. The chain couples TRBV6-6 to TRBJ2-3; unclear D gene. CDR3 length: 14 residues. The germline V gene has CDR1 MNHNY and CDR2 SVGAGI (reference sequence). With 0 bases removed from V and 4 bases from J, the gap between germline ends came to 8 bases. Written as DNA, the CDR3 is TGTGCCAGCAGTTACTCGGCGGTTGCAGATACGCAGTATTTT. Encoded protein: CASSYSAVADTQYF.

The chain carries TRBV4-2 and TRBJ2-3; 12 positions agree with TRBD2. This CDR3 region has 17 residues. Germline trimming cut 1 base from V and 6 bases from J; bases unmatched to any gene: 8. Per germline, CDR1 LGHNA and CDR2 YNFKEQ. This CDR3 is CASSQAPSGGAPDTQYF. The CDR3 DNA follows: TGTGCCAGCAGCCAAGCCCCTAGCGGGGGGGCTCCGGATACGCAGTATTTT.

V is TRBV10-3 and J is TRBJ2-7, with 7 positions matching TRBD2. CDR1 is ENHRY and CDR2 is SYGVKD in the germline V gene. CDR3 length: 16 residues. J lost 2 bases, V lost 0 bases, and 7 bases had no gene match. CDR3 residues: CAISESGGAGAYEQYF. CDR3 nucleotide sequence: TGTGCCATCAGTGAGTCGGGGGGTGCGGGGGCCTACGAGCAGTACTTC.

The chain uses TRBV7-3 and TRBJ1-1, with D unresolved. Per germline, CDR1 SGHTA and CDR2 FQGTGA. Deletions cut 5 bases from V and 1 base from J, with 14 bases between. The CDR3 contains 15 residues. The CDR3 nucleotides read TGTGCCAGCAGCGCAGGAGGGCTACCGAACACTGAAGCTTTCTTT. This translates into CASSAGGLPNTEAFF. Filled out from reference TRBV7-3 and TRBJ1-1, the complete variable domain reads GAGVSQTPSNKVTEKGKYVELRCDPISGHTALYWYRQSLGQGPEFLIYFQGTGAADDSGLPNDRFFAVRPEGSVSTLKIQRTERGDSAVYLCASSAGGLPNTEAFFGQGTRLTVV.

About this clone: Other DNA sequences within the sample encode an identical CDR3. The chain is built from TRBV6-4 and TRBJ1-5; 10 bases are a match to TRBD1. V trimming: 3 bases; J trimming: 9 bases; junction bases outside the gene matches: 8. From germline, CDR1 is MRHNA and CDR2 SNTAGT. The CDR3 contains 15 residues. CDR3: CASSESWTGGPPQHF. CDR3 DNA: TGTGCCAGCAGTGAATCCTGGACAGGGGGACCGCCCCAGCATTTT.

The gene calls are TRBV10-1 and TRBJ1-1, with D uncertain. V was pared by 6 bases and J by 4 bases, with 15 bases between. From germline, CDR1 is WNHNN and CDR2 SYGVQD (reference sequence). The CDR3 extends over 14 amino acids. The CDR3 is CASSPTTPGTEAFF. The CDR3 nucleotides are TGCGCCAGCAGCCCTACGACCCCGGGCACTGAAGCTTTCTTT.

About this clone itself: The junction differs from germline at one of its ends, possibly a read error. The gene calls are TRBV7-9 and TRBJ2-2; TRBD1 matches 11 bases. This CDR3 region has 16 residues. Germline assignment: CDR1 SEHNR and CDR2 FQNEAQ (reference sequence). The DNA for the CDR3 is TGTTCCAGCAGTTACGCCGGGACAGGGGGGGTCGGGGAGCTGTTTTTT. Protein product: CSSSYAGTGGVGELFF.

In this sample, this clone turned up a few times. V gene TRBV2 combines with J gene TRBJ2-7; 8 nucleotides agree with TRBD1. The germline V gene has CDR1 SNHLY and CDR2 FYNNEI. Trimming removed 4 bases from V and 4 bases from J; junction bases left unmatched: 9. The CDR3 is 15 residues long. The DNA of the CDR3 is TGTGCCAGCAGTGTTCTCCAGGGGGCTAAGTACGAGCAGTACTTC. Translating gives CASSVLQGAKYEQYF. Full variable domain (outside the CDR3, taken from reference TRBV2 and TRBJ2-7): EPEVTQTPSHQVTQMGQEVILRCVPISNHLYFYWYRQILGQKVEFLVSFYNNEISEKSEIFDDQFSVERPDGSNFTLKIRSTKLEDSAMYFCASSVLQGAKYEQYFGPGTRLTVT.

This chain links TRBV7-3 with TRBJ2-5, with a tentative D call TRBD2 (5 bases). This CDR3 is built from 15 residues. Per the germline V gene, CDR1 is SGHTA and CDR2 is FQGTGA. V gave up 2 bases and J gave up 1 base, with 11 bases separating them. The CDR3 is CASSLGRASQETQYF. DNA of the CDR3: TGTGCCAGCAGCTTAGGGCGGGCGTCCCAAGAGACCCAGTACTTC.

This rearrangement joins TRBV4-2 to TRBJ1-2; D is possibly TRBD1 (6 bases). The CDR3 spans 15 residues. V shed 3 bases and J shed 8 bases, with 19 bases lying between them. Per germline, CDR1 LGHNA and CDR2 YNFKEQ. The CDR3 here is CASSHLQGRESGYTF. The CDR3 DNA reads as TGTGCCAGCAGCCACCTACAGGGAAGGGAGTCCGGCTACACCTTC.

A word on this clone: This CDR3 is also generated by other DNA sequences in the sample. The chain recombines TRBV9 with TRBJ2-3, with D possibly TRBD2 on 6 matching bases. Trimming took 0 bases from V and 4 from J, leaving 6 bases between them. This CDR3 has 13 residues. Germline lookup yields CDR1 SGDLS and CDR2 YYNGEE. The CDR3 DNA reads TGTGCCAGCAGCGTAGCGGGGGCAGATACGCAGTATTTT. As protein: CASSVAGADTQYF.

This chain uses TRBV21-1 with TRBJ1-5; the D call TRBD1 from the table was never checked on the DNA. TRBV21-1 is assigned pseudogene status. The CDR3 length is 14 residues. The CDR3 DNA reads TGTGCCAGCAGCGCAGGGTATAGCAATCAGCCCCAGCATTTT. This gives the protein CASSAGYSNQPQHF.

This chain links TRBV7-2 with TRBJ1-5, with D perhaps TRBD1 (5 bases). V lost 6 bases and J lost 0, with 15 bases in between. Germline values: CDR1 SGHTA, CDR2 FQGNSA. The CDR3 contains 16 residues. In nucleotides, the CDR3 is TGTGCCAGCAGTCGACAGAGACCTTATAGCAATCAGCCCCAGCATTTT. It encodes CASSRQRPYSNQPQHF.

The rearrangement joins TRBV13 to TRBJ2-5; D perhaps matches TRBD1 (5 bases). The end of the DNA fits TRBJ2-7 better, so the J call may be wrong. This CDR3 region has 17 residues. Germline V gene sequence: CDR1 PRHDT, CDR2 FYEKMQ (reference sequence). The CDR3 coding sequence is TGTGCCAGCAGCTCCGATTCCGGTCCAGGGTCAACTTACGAGCAGTACTTC. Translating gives CASSSDSGPGSTYEQYF.